Each of the 28 T cell receptor beta chains below was sequenced from the same sample in a study of blood T cell repertoires in COVID-19. Generated by immunoSEQ multiplex PCR, the TCRdb table keeps only in-frame clones and is missing some. Among some 260,000 clones listed, nearly 90% were seen once. Sequenced sample: peripheral blood. All receptors derive from a woman aged 25 to 39 with acute or convalescent COVID-19.

The chain combines TRBV18 with TRBJ2-5; TRBD1 is a possible D gene (6 bases). This CDR3 is 15 amino acids long. Germline values: CDR1 KGHSH, CDR2 LQKENI. The V gene lost 3 bases and the J gene lost 1 base, with 12 bases spanning the gap. CDR3: CASSPPGTSQETQYF. The CDR3 DNA is TGTGCCAGCTCACCTCCCGGGACAAGCCAAGAGACCCAGTACTTC.

The chain links TRBV6-2 or TRBV6-3 to TRBJ2-1; 8 nucleotides match TRBD1. There are 13 residues in the CDR3. Germline V lookup: CDR1 MNHEY, CDR2 SVGEGT. The J segment lost 6 bases and the V segment lost 6 bases, leaving 4 bases of the junction unmatched. CDR3 sequence: CASSWTGINEQFF. CDR3 nucleotides: TGTGCCAGCAGCTGGACAGGGATCAATGAGCAGTTCTTC.

The gene calls are TRBV11-2 and TRBJ2-7, with 11 bases matching TRBD1. The CDR3 is 17 residues long. Germline V gene data show CDR1 as SGHAT and CDR2 as FQNNGV. V was pared by 0 bases and J by 3 bases, with 7 bases of the junction left unmatched. In nucleotides, the CDR3 is TGTGCCAGCAGCTTAGAAGTCAGGACAGGGGGCCTCTACGAGCAGTACTTC. Protein product: CASSLEVRTGGLYEQYF.

Of note for this clone: Compared with germline, one end of the junction differs, possibly owing to a read error. The chain uses TRBV11-2 and TRBJ2-5, with D tentatively TRBD1 (6 bases). CDR3 length: 11 amino acids. Germline values: CDR1 SGHAT, CDR2 FQNNGV. CDR3 amino acids: CASSSGQGENF. As DNA, the CDR3 is TGTGCCAGCAGCTCGGGACAAGGCGAGAACTTC.

The chain has TRBV18 and TRBJ1-2; D is ambiguous. This CDR3 is built from 14 residues. V lost 3 bases, J lost 7 bases, and 15 bases lay in between. Per germline, CDR1 KGHSH and CDR2 LQKENI. The CDR3 DNA is TGTGCCAGCTCACCGGAGGGTTCTTTTGGTGGCTACACCTTC. Amino acid sequence: CASSPEGSFGGYTF. The whole variable domain, filled in from reference TRBV18 and TRBJ1-2, reads NAGVMQNPRHLVRRRGQEARLRCSPMKGHSHVYWYRQLPEEGLKFMVYLQKENIIDESGMPKERFSAEFPKEGPSILRIQQVVRGDSAAYFCASSPEGSFGGYTFGSGTRLTVV.

This clone was seen more than once but under ten times. The rearrangement joins TRBV11-3 to TRBJ2-2; 12 nucleotides agree with TRBD2. The V gene end was trimmed by 5 bases and the J gene end by 4 bases; junction bases not matched to a gene: 5. Germline V lookup: CDR1 SGHNT, CDR2 YENEEA. The CDR3 loop spans 16 amino acids. The CDR3 here is CASSPRLAGVTGELFF. The CDR3 region has the DNA TGTGCCAGCAGCCCTAGACTAGCGGGAGTCACCGGGGAGCTGTTTTTT.

The rearrangement joins TRBV15 to TRBJ2-6; D is ambiguous. The CDR3 is 17 amino acids. Looked up from germline, CDR1 is LNHNV and CDR2 is YYDKDF (reference sequence). V lost 0 bases and J 1 base, leaving 10 bases between the germline ends. The CDR3 DNA reads as TGTGCCACCAGCAGAGAGTATTCAGGATCTGGGGCCAACGTCCTGACTTTC. It translates to CATSREYSGSGANVLTF.

The chain carries TRBV4-1 and TRBJ2-3; TRBD2 agrees at 9 bases. The V segment lost 5 bases and the J segment 4 bases; nucleotides outside the gene matches: 10. CDR3 size: 16 residues. Germline lookup yields CDR1 MGHRA and CDR2 YSYEKL. CDR3 loop: CASSNFLAGAADTQYF. CDR3 in DNA: TGCGCCAGCAGCAACTTTTTAGCGGGAGCCGCAGATACGCAGTATTTT.

The CDR3 is CASSSGARYGYTF. The CDR3 nucleotides read TGTGCCAGCAGTAGCGGCGCCCGTTATGGCTACACCTTC. V is TRBV2 and J is TRBJ1-2; D not certain. The CDR3 runs 13 residues. Trimming took off 5 bases at V and 5 bases at J, with 12 bases between the two ends. Germline V gene sequence: CDR1 SNHLY, CDR2 FYNNEI.

The chain uses TRBV5-6 and TRBJ2-2; 13 bases match TRBD2. Germline CDR1 and CDR2: SGHDT and YYEEEE. The CDR3 loop spans 17 amino acids. Trimming cost V 3 bases and J 4 bases; bases outside gene matches: 6. The chain's CDR3 is CASSSGLAGVSTGELFF. CDR3 nucleotides: TGTGCCAGCAGCTCAGGACTAGCGGGAGTATCCACCGGGGAGCTGTTTTTT.

The chain uses TRBV5-4 and TRBJ1-1, with no clear D. The V and J ends lost 5 bases and 5 bases respectively, with 7 bases between them. CDR3 length: 11 residues. Germline CDR1 reads SGHNT; CDR2 reads YYREEE (reference sequence). This CDR3 reads CASSPGTEAFF. CDR3 DNA: TGTGCCAGCAGTCCCGGGACTGAAGCTTTCTTT.

This clone was picked up one time. The chain has TRBV5-1 and TRBJ1-1; 7 bases line up with TRBD1. The junction had 7 bases not matched to a gene; V was cut back by 1 base and J by 4 bases. From germline, CDR1 is SGHRS and CDR2 YFSETQ. The CDR3 runs to 15 residues. CDR3 amino acids: CASSLKTGYGTEAFF. In DNA, the CDR3 is TGCGCCAGCAGCTTGAAGACAGGGTATGGCACTGAAGCTTTCTTT.

V is TRBV11-2 and J is TRBJ2-1; 11 bases are shared with TRBD2. CDR3 length: 16 residues. The V segment lost 2 bases and the J segment 4 bases; nucleotides outside the gene matches: 4. Per germline, CDR1 SGHAT and CDR2 FQNNGV. CDR3 DNA: TGTGCCAGCAGCTTAAACCGACTAGCGGGGTACAATGAGCAGTTCTTC. Translated: CASSLNRLAGYNEQFF.

The rearrangement joins TRBV6-1 to TRBJ2-7; possibly TRBD1 for D (5 bases). Trimming removed 1 base at V and 4 bases at J, with 5 bases between. This CDR3 is built from 12 residues. Germline V CDR1 and CDR2: MNHNS, SASEGT. The DNA for the CDR3 is TGTGCCAGCAGTGAAGGACAGTACGAGCAGTACTTC. This gives the protein CASSEGQYEQYF.

The rearrangement links TRBV5-6 to TRBJ1-2; 8 bases match TRBD1. Germline V gene data show CDR1 as SGHDT and CDR2 as YYEEEE. After removal of 0 bases from V and 4 bases from J, the junction contained 5 bases not matched to a gene. The CDR3 covers 15 residues. The CDR3 reads CASSLDQGAAYGYTF. As DNA, the CDR3 is TGTGCCAGCAGCTTGGATCAGGGGGCGGCCTATGGCTACACCTTC.

The V gene is TRBV5-4, the J gene TRBJ2-7; D is possibly TRBD2 (6 bases). Germline V lookup: CDR1 SGHNT, CDR2 YYREEE (reference sequence). The CDR3 totals 13 residues. V was shortened by 9 bases and J by 5 bases, with 18 bases between the two germline ends. The CDR3 nucleotides read TGTGCCACCCAACGGCGGGACGGGGACGAGCAGTACTTC. Its translation is CATQRRDGDEQYF.

The rearrangement uses TRBV28 and TRBJ1-5, with 8 bases aligning to TRBD1. The CDR3 sequence is 19 residues long. The germline V gene has CDR1 MDHEN and CDR2 SYDVKM. Trimming cost V 6 bases and J 0 bases; bases outside gene matches: 16. The CDR3 DNA reads TGTGCCAGCAGCTCCGGGGCAGGGGGCCGGGGATTTAGCAATCAGCCCCAGCATTTT. This encodes CASSSGAGGRGFSNQPQHF. The whole variable domain, remainder taken from reference TRBV28 and TRBJ1-5, is DVKVTQSSRYLVKRTGEKVFLECVQDMDHENMFWYRQDPGLGLRLIYFSYDVKMKEKGDIPEGYSVSREKKERFSLILESASTNQTSMYLCASSSGAGGRGFSNQPQHFGDGTRLSIL.

The J gene is TRBJ2-1, the V gene TRBV24-1, with 8 bases matching TRBD2. Germline assignment: CDR1 KGHDR and CDR2 SFDVKD. This CDR3 region has 12 residues. Trimming cost V 9 bases and J 9 bases; bases outside gene matches: 6. The chain's CDR3 is CATGPRGGEQFF. In DNA form, the CDR3 reads TGTGCCACCGGGCCCCGGGGGGGTGAGCAGTTCTTC.

The chain links TRBV5-1 to TRBJ2-6, with 7 bases fitting TRBD1. With 0 bases clipped from V and 2 bases from J, the junction kept 2 bases outside the gene matches. This CDR3 has 16 residues. The germline gives CDR1 SGHRS, CDR2 YFSETQ. CDR3 bases: TGCGCCAGCAGCTTGGACAGGGGTGCTGGGGCCAACGTCCTGACTTTC. Translating it yields CASSLDRGAGANVLTF.

Notes on this clone: Other DNA variants within this sample encode the same CDR3. The chain employs TRBV27 and TRBJ1-1, with a tentative D call TRBD1 (5 bases). Deletions cut 5 bases from V and 1 base from J, with 8 bases between. CDR1 is MNHEY, CDR2 SMNVEV, per germline (reference sequence). The CDR3 spans 13 residues. The CDR3 is CASSLGQNTEAFF. Here the CDR3 DNA reads TGTGCCAGCAGTCTAGGACAGAACACTGAAGCTTTCTTT.

This clone appeared a single time. CDR3 nucleotides: TGTGCCAGCAGCAATGAGGAGGATTGGGTAAGTGAAAAACTGTTTTTT. Translation: CASSNEEDWVSEKLFF. The chain recombines TRBV21-1 with TRBJ1-4. TRBV21-1 is shown as a pseudogene. This CDR3 is 16 amino acids long.

The chain links TRBV7-8 to TRBJ2-1, with TRBD1 matching over 9 bases. J lost 9 bases, V lost 4 bases, and 4 bases had no gene match. The CDR3 length is 13 residues. Germline CDR1 and CDR2: SGHVS and FQNEAQ. As DNA, the CDR3 is TGTGCCAGCAGCTGGGGACAGGGTTTTGAGCAGTTCTTC. This codes for CASSWGQGFEQFF.

The chain uses TRBV4-2 and TRBJ2-7; possibly TRBD1 for D (6 bases). The CDR3 extends over 18 amino acids. Germline V lookup: CDR1 LGHNA, CDR2 YNFKEQ. The V end was cut by 0 bases, the J end by 3 bases, with 21 bases between. In nucleotides, the CDR3 is TGTGCCAGCAGCCAAGATTTTGCGAATCTTGGGGGCCTCTACGAGCAGTACTTC. It yields the protein CASSQDFANLGGLYEQYF.

The chain uses TRBV29-1 and TRBJ2-7; TRBD1 is a possible D gene (6 bases). Germline V lookup: CDR1 SQVTM, CDR2 ANQGSEA. The V gene lost 6 bases and the J gene lost 2 bases, with 17 bases spanning the gap. The CDR3 has 14 residues. In nucleotides, the CDR3 is TGCAGCGTAGCGACTGGGGGCTCAACCTACGAGCAGTACTTC. This translates into CSVATGGSTYEQYF.

The chain joins TRBV7-9 to TRBJ2-3, with 11 bases lining up with TRBD2. The germline V gene has CDR1 SEHNR and CDR2 FQNEAQ (reference sequence). There are 16 residues in the CDR3. J was trimmed by 6 bases and V by 3 bases; bases with no gene match: 8. The CDR3 DNA sequence: TGTGCCAGCAGCTTTGGGACTAGCGGCCGTAGGGATACGCAGTATTTT. Its protein is CASSFGTSGRRDTQYF.

The chain joins TRBV4-3 to TRBJ2-5; 9 bases are a match to TRBD1. Germline-derived CDR1 and CDR2 are LGHNA and YSLEER. This CDR3 is 18 amino acids long. The ends lost 0 bases at V and 4 bases at J; junction bases unmatched: 12. Here the CDR3 reads CASSQEIYTGGGLETQYF. The CDR3 bases are TGCGCCAGCAGCCAAGAAATCTATACAGGGGGCGGGTTAGAGACCCAGTACTTC.

The chain combines TRBV4-2 with TRBJ2-7; 11 positions agree with TRBD2. This CDR3 is built from 17 residues. The V segment lost 0 bases and the J segment 3 bases; nucleotides outside the gene matches: 7. In germline, CDR1 is LGHNA, CDR2 YNFKEQ. The CDR3 DNA reads as TGTGCCAGCAGCCAAGATTTACCCACTAGCGGGAGCTACGAGCAGTACTTC. This codes for CASSQDLPTSGSYEQYF.

Ten or more counts support this clone. The V and J genes are TRBV27 and TRBJ2-7, with TRBD2 matching 8 bases. Trimming took 2 bases from V and 3 from J; bases not matched to a gene: 15. Germline V gives CDR1 MNHEY, CDR2 SMNVEV (reference sequence). The CDR3 extends over 18 amino acids. The CDR3 loop is CASSLRSSGPRQGYEQYF. For the CDR3, the DNA is TGTGCCAGCAGTTTACGCTCTAGCGGGCCTCGCCAGGGCTACGAGCAGTACTTC.